Listed here is a single T cell receptor (beta chain). Original processing methods: Using reference gene primer amplification, nucleated cell counts were estimated. Clones were sequenced by immunoSEQ multiplex PCR, and TCRdb holds only the in-frame ones, with some missing. V, J and clone size are taken as reported in that table, and D and trimming were inferred from the DNA itself. The table records some 150,000 clones, around 84% of them present only once. The CDR3 is made up of 13 amino acids. Germline CDR1 MNHEY, CDR2 SVGAGI. V lost 6 bases, J lost 4 bases, and 12 bases lay in between. This entry belongs to a study of blood T cell repertoires in COVID-19. Study background: The United States, Italy and Spain supplied acute and convalescent COVID-19 samples. T cells, B-cell-depleted T cells, or PBMCs supplied cDNA or gDNA.

V is TRBV6-5 and J is TRBJ1-1; unclear D gene. The specimen sequenced was peripheral blood. The clonotype was recovered from a human donor in a cohort sampled during active COVID-19. The CDR3 coding sequence is TGTGCCAGCAGCTACCTAAGAGGCACTGAAGCTTTCTTT. As protein: CASSYLRGTEAFF.